This T cell receptor beta chain was recovered during a study of tumor and adjacent non-tumor tissue in lung cancer. Study-wide context: Patients comprised 12 adenocarcinoma, a couple of squamous cell carcinoma and 1 small cell lung cancer. Each sample yielded 4 million to 4.5 million productive TCRbeta reads on average.

RNA was extracted from bulk tissue without any cell sorting. Germline CDR1 and CDR2: WSHSY and SAAADI. The CDR3 is made up of 13 amino acids. This clonotype showed up just a few times. One base away lies a much larger clone, so this may be a sequencing read error. Three rounds of nested PCR, following a modified ARM-PCR protocol, produced the TCRbeta library. TCRdb fed the multiplex PCR reads into MiXCR, producing one record per CDR3 protein. The data show around 210,000 distinct CDR3 sequences, 71% seen once. This clonotype originated in a man aged 55 to 70 with non-small cell lung cancer. J is TRBJ2-2 and V is TRBV10-2; D might be TRBD2 (5 bases). Sequenced sample: lung tumor tissue. CDR3 region: CASKRPNTGKLFF. CDR3 nucleotides: TGCGCCAGCAAGAGACCAAACACCGGGAAGCTGTTTTTT.